This T cell receptor beta chain was documented in a study of early T cells in non-severe SARS-CoV-2 infection. Across the whole study: Sequencing input comprised bulk RNA from unsorted whole blood; chain pairing was not available.

Study results and limitations: Lookups in VDJdb leaned toward anti-spike CD8 responses and missed private and CD4 specificities.

This clonotype showed up just a few times. Its antigen is currently unknown. This CDR3 has 15 amino acids. The V end was cut by 6 bases, the J end by 3 bases, with 18 bases between. CDR1 and CDR2 from the germline V gene are MNHEY and SVGAGI. As part of library construction, unique molecular identifiers were attached to individual cDNA molecules. One entry per CDR3 protein results from TCRdb running MiXCR on the 5' RACE reads. The table lists about 69,000 distinct CDR3 sequences, roughly an eighth of them singletons, with over 12% in the top ten. J is TRBJ2-7 and V is TRBV6-5; possible D gene TRBD2, 5 bases. The sample consisted of whole blood. The receptor's source is an adult who was a healthcare worker with PCR-confirmed SARS-CoV-2 infection or an uninfected control (not recorded which). CDR3 DNA: TGTGCCAGCAGCCCAATCGGACTTTTTGGCTACGAGCAGTACTTC. Its translation is CASSPIGLFGYEQYF.